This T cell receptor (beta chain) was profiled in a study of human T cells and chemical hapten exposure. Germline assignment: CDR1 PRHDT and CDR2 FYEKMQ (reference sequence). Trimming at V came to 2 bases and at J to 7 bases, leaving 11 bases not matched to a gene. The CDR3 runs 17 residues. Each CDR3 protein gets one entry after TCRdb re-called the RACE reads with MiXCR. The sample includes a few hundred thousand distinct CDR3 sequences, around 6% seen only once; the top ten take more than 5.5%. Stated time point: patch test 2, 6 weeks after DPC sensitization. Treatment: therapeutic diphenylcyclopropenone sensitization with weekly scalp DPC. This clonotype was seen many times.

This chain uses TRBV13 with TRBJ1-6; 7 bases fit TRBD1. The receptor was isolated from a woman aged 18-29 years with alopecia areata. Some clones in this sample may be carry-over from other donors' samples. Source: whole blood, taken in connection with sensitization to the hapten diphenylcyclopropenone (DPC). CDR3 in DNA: TGTGCCAGCAGCTTAAGACAGGGCGAGGTTGGGAATTCACCCCTCCACTTT. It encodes CASSLRQGEVGNSPLHF. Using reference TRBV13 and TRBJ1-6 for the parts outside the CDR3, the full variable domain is AAGVIQSPRHLIKEKRETATLKCYPIPRHDTVYWYQQGPGQDPQFLISFYEKMQSDKGSIPDRFSAQQFSDYHSELNMSSLELGDSALYFCASSLRQGEVGNSPLHFGNGTRLTVT.